This entry concerns a single T cell receptor (beta chain). Its target is not known. CDR1 is SNHLY and CDR2 is FYNNEI in the germline V gene. The ends were cut back, 2 bases at V and 3 bases at J, with 14 bases in the middle. The CDR3 extends over 16 amino acids. This record belongs to a study of cytomegalovirus exposure and HLA in healthy donors. Study outcomes and limitations: Sequences of the TCR beta chain were said to predict the HLA-A and HLA-B alleles of most subjects accurately.

Primers: 60 Vbeta forward and 13 Jbeta reverse. Sequencing was performed with immunoSEQ multiplex PCR; in TCRdb, only in-frame clones are kept and a portion is missing. The sample records just over 60,000 clones, about 87% being singletons. The rearrangement uses TRBV2 and TRBJ1-3; the D is unclear. The material sequenced was PBMCs. The clonotype was recovered from a man aged 18 to 29 in good health and CMV-seronegative. DNA of the CDR3: TGTGCCAGCAGTGAAAAGCCGCTACGGGGTGGAAACACCATATATTTT. It yields the protein CASSEKPLRGGNTIYF.